The clone carrying this T cell receptor (beta chain) occurred many times. The antigen remains undetermined. V was clipped by 5 bases and J by 5 bases; unmatched bases: 8. This CDR3 is built from 15 residues. CDR1 and CDR2 from the germline V gene are MNHEY and SMNVEV (reference sequence). This sample was taken from a study of early T cells in non-severe SARS-CoV-2 infection. The wider study: Sequenced material consisted of bulk RNA (from unsorted whole blood), and chains were unpaired.

cDNA molecules, individually, were tagged with unique molecular identifiers. TCRdb reprocessed the 5' RACE reads via MiXCR and lists one record per CDR3 protein. The data hold 30,000 to 40,000 distinct CDR3 sequences, with more than 4.5% observed a single time. Study-wide results and caveats: Anti-spike CD8 specificities were favored by VDJdb matching, whose results missed private and CD4 specificities.

The sample taken for sequencing was whole blood. This chain joins TRBV27 and TRBJ2-1; 8 nucleotides line up with TRBD2. This clonotype was sampled from an adult who was a healthcare worker with PCR-confirmed SARS-CoV-2 infection or an uninfected control (not recorded which). The CDR3 protein is CASSGTGGFNNEQFF. CDR3 nucleotide sequence: TGTGCCAGCAGTGGGACGGGAGGGTTTAACAATGAGCAGTTCTTC.